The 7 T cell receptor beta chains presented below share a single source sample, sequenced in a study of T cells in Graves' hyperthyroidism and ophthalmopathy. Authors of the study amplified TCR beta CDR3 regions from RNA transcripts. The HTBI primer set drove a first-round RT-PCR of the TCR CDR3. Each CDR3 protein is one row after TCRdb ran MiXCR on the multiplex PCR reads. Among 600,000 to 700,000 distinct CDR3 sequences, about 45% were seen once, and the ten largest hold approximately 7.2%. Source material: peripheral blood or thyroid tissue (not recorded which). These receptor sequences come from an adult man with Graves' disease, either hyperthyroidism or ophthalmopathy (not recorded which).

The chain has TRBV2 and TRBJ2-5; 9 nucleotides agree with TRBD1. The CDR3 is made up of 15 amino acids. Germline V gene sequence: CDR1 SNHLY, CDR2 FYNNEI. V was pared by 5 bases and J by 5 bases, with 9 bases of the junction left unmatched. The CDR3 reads CASSPPRDRAETQYF. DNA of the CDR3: TGTGCCAGCAGTCCACCCCGGGACAGGGCGGAGACCCAGTACTTC.

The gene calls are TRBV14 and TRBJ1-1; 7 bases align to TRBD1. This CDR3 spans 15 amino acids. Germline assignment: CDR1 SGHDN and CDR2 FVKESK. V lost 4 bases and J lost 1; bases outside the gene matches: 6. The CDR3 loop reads CASSRPQGGNTEAFF. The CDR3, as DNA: TGTGCCAGCAGCCGGCCCCAGGGGGGGAACACTGAAGCTTTCTTT. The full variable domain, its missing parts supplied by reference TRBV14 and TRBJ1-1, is EAGVTQFPSHSVIEKGQTVTLRCDPISGHDNLYWYRRVMGKEIKFLLHFVKESKQDESGMPNNRFLAERTGGTYSTLKVQPAELEDSGVYFCASSRPQGGNTEAFFGQGTRLTVV.

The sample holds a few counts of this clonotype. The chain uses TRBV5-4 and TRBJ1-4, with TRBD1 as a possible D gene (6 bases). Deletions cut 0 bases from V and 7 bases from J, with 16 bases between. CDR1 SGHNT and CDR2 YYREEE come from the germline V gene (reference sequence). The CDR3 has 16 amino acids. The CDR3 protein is CASSLDRAGAGEKLFF. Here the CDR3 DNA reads TGTGCCAGCAGCTTGGACCGTGCGGGGGCGGGTGAAAAACTGTTTTTT.

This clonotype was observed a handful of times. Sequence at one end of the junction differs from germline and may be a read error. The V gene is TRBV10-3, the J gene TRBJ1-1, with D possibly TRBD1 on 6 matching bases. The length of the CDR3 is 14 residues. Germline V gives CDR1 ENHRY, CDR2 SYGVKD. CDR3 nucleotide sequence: TGTGCCAGCAGTCTAAAGACAGGGAACACTGAAGCTTTCTTT. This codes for CASSLKTGNTEAFF.

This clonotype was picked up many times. The CDR3 nucleotides are TGTGCCAGCAGTGAAGTGAGGGACACTGAAGCTTTCTTT. Its translation is CASSEVRDTEAFF. The V gene is TRBV2, the J gene TRBJ1-1; D uncertain. V was pared by 1 base and J by 3 bases, with 6 bases between. The CDR3 is made up of 13 amino acids. CDR1 SNHLY and CDR2 FYNNEI come from the germline V gene.

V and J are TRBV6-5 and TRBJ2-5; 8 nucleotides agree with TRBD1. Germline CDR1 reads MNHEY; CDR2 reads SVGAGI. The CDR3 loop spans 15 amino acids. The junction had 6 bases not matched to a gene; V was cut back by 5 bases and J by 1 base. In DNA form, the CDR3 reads TGTGCCAGCAGTGAATCCGGGACAGGCCAAGAGACCCAGTACTTC. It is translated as CASSESGTGQETQYF.

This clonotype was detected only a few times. Here the CDR3 reads CASSPLIGTAEKLFF. The CDR3 bases are TGTGCCAGCAGTCCCTTAATTGGGACGGCTGAAAAACTGTTTTTT. The chain couples TRBV6-6 to TRBJ1-4; weak D call: TRBD1 (5 bases). Germline V gene lookup returns CDR1 MNHNY and CDR2 SVGAGI (reference sequence). Trimming stripped 5 bases from V and 7 bases from J, with 17 bases between. The CDR3 loop spans 15 amino acids.